This T cell receptor beta chain is from a study of T-cell reconstitution after alpha-beta-depleted transplantation in children. In its sample, this clonotype was seen a few times. Looked up from germline, CDR1 is DFQATT and CDR2 is SNEGSKA (reference sequence). The CDR3 is 12 residues long. Trimming took 4 bases from V and 7 from J, leaving 8 bases between them. The library targeted TCRbeta and was prepared with unique molecular identifiers. In TCRdb, the PCR reads were re-called with MiXCR into one record per CDR3 protein. The table shows approximately 350,000 distinct CDR3 sequences, with 10% to 15% occurring only once.

The rearrangement joins TRBV20-1 to TRBJ1-6; D not certain. The origin of this receptor is a human donor who donated a stem cell graft to a child with Fanconi anemia. The starting material was PBMCs, obtained from the stem cell graft. This chain's CDR3 is CSAKSPNSPLHF. The CDR3 DNA reads as TGCAGTGCTAAATCCCCGAATTCACCCCTCCACTTT.